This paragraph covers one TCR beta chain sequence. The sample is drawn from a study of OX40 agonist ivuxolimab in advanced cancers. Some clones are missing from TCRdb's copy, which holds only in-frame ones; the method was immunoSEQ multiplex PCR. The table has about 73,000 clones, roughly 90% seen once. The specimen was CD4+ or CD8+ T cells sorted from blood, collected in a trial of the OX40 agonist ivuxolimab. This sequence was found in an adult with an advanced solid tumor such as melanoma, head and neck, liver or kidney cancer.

The CDR3 coding sequence is TGTGCCAGCAGCCCCCGTGGCCATGAGGTCGAGCAGTACTTC. Translating it yields CASSPRGHEVEQYF. The V gene is TRBV11-1, the J gene TRBJ2-7; D remains ambiguous. CDR3 length equals 14 residues. CDR1 SGHAT and CDR2 FQDESV come from the germline V gene (reference sequence). V lost 5 bases and J lost 6, with 17 bases in between.